A selection of T cell receptor beta chains follows, all from one sample in a study of T-cell reconstitution after alpha-beta-depleted transplantation in children. TCRdb independently ran MiXCR on the PCR reads; one entry per CDR3 protein. The table lists about 110,000 distinct CDR3 sequences, around a tenth of them singletons, with less than 40% in the top ten. Specimen: PBMCs, collected before TCRalphabeta/CD19-depleted stem cell transplant. The receptors originated from a boy aged 2 to 10 with acute lymphoblastic leukemia, due to receive a stem cell transplant. The CDR3 runs from the conserved cysteine through the conserved F or W. Fields, in order: V gene, D gene, J gene, clone size, CDR3 protein, CDR3 DNA. D genes are given only for firm matches. For some rows the clone size is stated as once, few or many, or as a class when expanded; others skip it.

TRBV3-1,.,TRBJ2-7,.,CASSQGRGWDLEQYF,TGTGCCAGCAGCCAAGGTCGGGGGTGGGACCTCGAGCAGTACTTC
TRBV12-3/TRBV12-4,.,TRBJ1-1,many,CASILSGTYTEAFF,TGTGCCAGCATCTTATCCGGGACTTACACTGAAGCTTTCTTT
TRBV20-1,.,TRBJ1-2,few,CSARASGQNYGYTF,TGCAGTGCTAGAGCCAGCGGACAGAACTATGGCTACACCTTC
TRBV28,.,TRBJ2-7,.,CASSSSGAANPYEQYF,TGTGCCAGCAGTTCCAGCGGCGCCGCAAACCCCTACGAGCAGTACTTC
TRBV20-1,.,TRBJ2-7,.,CSALPLVGSAYEQYF,TGCAGTGCTCTACCCTTAGTTGGTTCGGCCTACGAGCAGTACTTC
TRBV20-1,TRBD1,TRBJ2-7,few,CSAGRQGAGAYEQYF,TGCAGTGCTGGCAGACAGGGGGCTGGGGCCTACGAGCAGTACTTC
TRBV12-3/TRBV12-4,.,TRBJ2-4,few,CASSRGAKNIQYF,TGTGCCAGCAGCAGGGGAGCCAAAAACATTCAGTACTTC
TRBV27,.,TRBJ2-3,.,CASGSTGPDTQYF,TGTGCCAGCGGTTCAACAGGGCCAGATACGCAGTATTTT
TRBV3-1,.,TRBJ2-7,few,CASSRLYEQYF,TGTGCCAGCAGCCGCCTCTACGAGCAGTACTTC
TRBV27,.,TRBJ2-3,few,CASNWGDTQYF,TGTGCCAGCAATTGGGGGGATACGCAGTATTTT
TRBV15,TRBD2,TRBJ2-3,many,CATSSPASGVPPDTQYF,TGTGCCACCAGCAGCCCAGCTAGCGGCGTCCCCCCAGATACGCAGTATTTT
TRBV28,.,TRBJ2-1,few,CASTSGVAEQFF,TGTGCCAGCACCTCGGGGGTGGCGGAGCAGTTCTTC
TRBV20-1,TRBD2,TRBJ2-1,.,CSADPGLGNRENEQFF,TGCAGTGCGGATCCGGGACTAGGGAATCGGGAAAATGAGCAGTTCTTC
TRBV11-2,TRBD1,TRBJ2-1,few,CASSPRDRVNEQFF,TGTGCCAGCAGCCCGCGGGACAGGGTGAATGAGCAGTTCTTC
TRBV5-1,.,TRBJ2-3,few,CASSLVAASTDTQYF,TGCGCCAGCAGCTTGGTAGCGGCTAGCACAGATACGCAGTATTTT
TRBV11-2,TRBD2,TRBJ2-7,few,CASSRLAGSTNRDEQYF,TGTGCCAGCAGTCGGCTAGCGGGATCTACCAACCGGGACGAGCAGTACTTC
TRBV6-5,.,TRBJ2-5,many,CASSYQDRGTQYF,TGTGCCAGCAGTTATCAGGATCGAGGGACCCAGTACTTC
TRBV6-1,.,TRBJ2-7,.,CASSPYVVSYEQYF,TGTGCCAGCAGTCCCTACGTCGTCTCCTACGAGCAGTACTTC
TRBV5-1,.,TRBJ2-5,.,CASSSWTEQETQYF,TGCGCCAGCAGCTCATGGACAGAACAAGAGACCCAGTACTTC
TRBV28,.,TRBJ2-7,.,CASSLEIGQPYEQYF,TGTGCCAGCAGTTTAGAGATCGGACAACCCTACGAGCAGTACTTC
TRBV20-1,TRBD2,TRBJ2-3,few,CSARRTPGTSGSTDTQYF,TGCAGTGCTAGGCGGACCCCTGGGACTAGCGGAAGCACAGATACGCAGTATTTT
TRBV12-3/TRBV12-4,.,TRBJ2-7,many,CASSLEPGISYEQYF,TGTGCCAGCAGTTTAGAGCCAGGCATCTCCTACGAGCAGTACTTC
TRBV12-3/TRBV12-4,TRBD2,TRBJ2-1,many,CASSFLSGSSYNEQFF,TGTGCCAGCAGTTTCCTTAGCGGGAGTTCCTACAATGAGCAGTTCTTC
TRBV28,.,TRBJ2-1,few,CASSSPPFGEQFF,TGTGCCAGCAGTTCGCCCCCTTTTGGTGAGCAGTTCTTC
TRBV10-3,.,TRBJ1-6,few,CAIKGGQQDSPLHF,TGTGCCATCAAGGGTGGACAGCAGGACTCACCCCTCCACTTT
TRBV11-2,.,TRBJ2-7,.,CASSFGIRDTSF,TGTGCCAGCAGCTTCGGGATCCGGGACACAAGCTTC
TRBV20-1,TRBD2,TRBJ2-1,.,CSAQAGERYNEQFF,TGCAGTGCTCAAGCGGGAGAAAGATACAATGAGCAGTTCTTC
TRBV3-1,.,TRBJ2-2,few,CASSQEFGELFF,TGTGCCAGCAGCCAAGAATTCGGGGAGCTGTTTTTT
TRBV12-3/TRBV12-4,.,TRBJ2-1,.,CASRSSYNEQFF,TGTGCCAGCAGGTCCTCCTACAATGAGCAGTTCTTC
TRBV7-9,.,TRBJ1-1,.,CASSPLGDIGNTEAFF,TGTGCCAGCAGCCCCCTCGGGGACATAGGGAACACTGAAGCTTTCTTT
TRBV4-1,TRBD1,TRBJ2-3,.,CASSQGQGAKRDTQYF,TGCGCCAGCAGCCAGGGACAGGGGGCGAAGAGGGATACGCAGTATTTT
TRBV6-1,.,TRBJ1-4,.,CASSRDGGGNEKLFF,TGTGCCAGCAGCCGGGACGGCGGAGGAAATGAAAAACTGTTTTTT
TRBV5-1,TRBD2,TRBJ2-5,many,CASSWKTSGQETQYF,TGCGCCAGCAGCTGGAAGACTAGCGGACAAGAGACCCAGTACTTC
TRBV27,.,TRBJ1-5,.,CASSSRTEINQPQHF,TGTGCCAGCAGTTCACGGACAGAGATCAATCAGCCCCAGCATTTT
TRBV11-2,.,TRBJ1-2,few,CATRRGGGYTF,TGTGCCACCCGGAGGGGTGGTGGCTACACCTTC
TRBV12-3/TRBV12-4,TRBD1,TRBJ2-7,many,CASSSGTGSYEQYF,TGTGCCAGCAGTTCCGGGACAGGGAGCTACGAGCAGTACTTC
TRBV11-2,.,TRBJ2-5,.,CASSSTARIAVQETQYF,TGTGCCAGCAGCTCCACCGCCCGTATAGCGGTTCAAGAGACCCAGTACTTC
TRBV5-1,TRBD2,TRBJ2-7,.,CASSLTTGRREQYF,TGCGCCAGCAGCCTGACTACCGGGAGGCGGGAGCAGTACTTC
TRBV13,TRBD1,TRBJ1-1,few,CASSSAAGQDIMNTEAFF,TGTGCCAGCAGCTCAGCCGCCGGACAGGACATCATGAACACTGAAGCTTTCTTT
TRBV5-1,TRBD2,TRBJ2-7,many,CASTLSGSSGGEQYF,TGCGCCAGCACCCTGAGCGGGAGCTCTGGAGGCGAGCAGTACTTC
TRBV30,.,TRBJ1-5,.,CAWSDHSNQPQHF,TGTGCCTGGAGTGACCATAGCAATCAGCCCCAGCATTTT
TRBV5-1,TRBD2,TRBJ2-1,many,CASSTPGGGNEQFF,TGCGCCAGCAGCACCCCGGGAGGGGGGAATGAGCAGTTCTTC
TRBV5-1,.,TRBJ2-3,few,CASSLLGGLNTDTQYF,TGCGCCAGCAGCTTGCTCGGGGGCTTGAACACAGATACGCAGTATTTT
TRBV5-1,.,TRBJ2-7,.,CASSFTRGYEQYF,TGCGCCAGCAGCTTCACCAGGGGATACGAGCAGTACTTC
TRBV25-1,.,TRBJ2-6,few,CASSSNRDSGANVLTF,TGTGCCAGCAGTTCGAACAGGGACTCTGGGGCCAACGTCCTGACTTTC
TRBV20-1,.,TRBJ1-5,.,CSARRGGANQPQHF,TGCAGTGCTCGCCGAGGGGGAGCCAATCAGCCCCAGCATTTT
TRBV5-1,TRBD1,TRBJ1-2,few,CASSVGQGALAVGYTF,TGCGCCAGCAGCGTCGGACAGGGGGCGCTTGCGGTAGGCTACACCTTC
TRBV18,.,TRBJ2-5,many,CASSRRQTPQETQYF,TGTGCCAGCTCCCGCCGACAGACACCTCAAGAGACCCAGTACTTC
TRBV29-1,TRBD2,TRBJ2-2,.,CSVGFGREVTELFF,TGCAGCGTTGGCTTCGGGAGGGAGGTTACGGAGCTGTTTTTT
TRBV7-2,TRBD2,TRBJ2-1,few,CASKPGLASDEQFF,TGTGCCAGCAAACCGGGACTAGCATCGGATGAGCAGTTCTTC
TRBV20-1,.,TRBJ1-2,few,CSARKLPPNYGYTF,TGCAGTGCGCGGAAGCTTCCCCCTAACTATGGCTACACCTTC
TRBV5-1,TRBD1,TRBJ2-7,.,CAVGFDRGDTYEQYF,TGCGCCGTGGGTTTCGACAGGGGGGATACCTACGAGCAGTACTTC
TRBV5-7,.,TRBJ2-2,.,CARSPRVTGELFF,TGTGCCAGGAGCCCCAGGGTTACCGGGGAGCTGTTTTTT
TRBV5-5,.,TRBJ2-3,few,CASSLVQRRGTDTQYF,TGTGCCAGCAGCTTGGTCCAGCGGAGGGGCACAGATACGCAGTATTTT
TRBV15,TRBD1,TRBJ1-1,few,CATSRVVLGTGSEAFF,TGTGCCACCAGCAGAGTAGTTTTGGGGACAGGGTCTGAAGCTTTCTTT
TRBV20-1,.,TRBJ2-1,many,CSASNLASSYNEQFF,TGCAGTGCTAGTAATCTAGCGAGCTCCTACAATGAGCAGTTCTTC
TRBV7-6,.,TRBJ1-2,.,CASSPRPRGGGYTF,TGTGCCAGCAGCCCTCGACCGCGGGGCGGTGGCTACACCTTC